Sequencing of this T cell receptor beta chain was carried out in a study of blood T cells in healthy people across ages. PCR was performed a second time for about 7 to 11 cycles using a sample-barcoded 5' primer and a J-beta primer mix. In TCRdb, the 5' RACE reads were re-called with MiXCR into one record per CDR3 protein. The table shows approximately 730,000 distinct CDR3 sequences, with about 40% occurring only once. This clonotype was detected a few times. Its antigen is as yet unknown. The study, taken as a whole, reports: Investigators treated diversity estimates from one million T cells as underestimates.

Trimming took 1 base from V and 8 from J, leaving 20 bases between them. The CDR3 has 16 amino acids. CDR1 is MGHRA, CDR2 YSYEKL, per germline. The receptor comes from an older woman in good health. V is TRBV4-1 and J is TRBJ1-2; no reliable D call. Sequences were obtained from blood. The CDR3 coding sequence is TGCGCCAGCAGCCAAGTAGGACGGGGAAGGCGAGCGGGCTACACCTTC. Translation gives CASSQVGRGRRAGYTF.